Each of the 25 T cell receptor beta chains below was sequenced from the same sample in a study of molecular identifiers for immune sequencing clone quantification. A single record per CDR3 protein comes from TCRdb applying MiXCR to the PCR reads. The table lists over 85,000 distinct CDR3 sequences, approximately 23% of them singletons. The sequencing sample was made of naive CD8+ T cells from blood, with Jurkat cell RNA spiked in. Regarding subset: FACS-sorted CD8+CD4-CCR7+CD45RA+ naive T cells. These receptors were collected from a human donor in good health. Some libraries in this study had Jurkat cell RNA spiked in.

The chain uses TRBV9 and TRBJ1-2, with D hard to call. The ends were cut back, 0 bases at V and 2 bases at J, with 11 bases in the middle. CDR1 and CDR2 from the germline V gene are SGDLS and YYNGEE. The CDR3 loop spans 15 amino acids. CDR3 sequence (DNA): TGTGCCAGCAGCGTAGAACTGGGTTCGAACTATGGCTACACCTTC. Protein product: CASSVELGSNYGYTF.

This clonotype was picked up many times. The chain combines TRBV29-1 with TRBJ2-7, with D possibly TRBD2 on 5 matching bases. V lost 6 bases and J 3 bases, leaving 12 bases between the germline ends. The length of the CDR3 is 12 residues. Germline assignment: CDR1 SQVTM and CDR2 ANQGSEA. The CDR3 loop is CSVAGSDYEQYF. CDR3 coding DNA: TGCAGCGTAGCTGGTAGCGACTACGAGCAGTACTTC.

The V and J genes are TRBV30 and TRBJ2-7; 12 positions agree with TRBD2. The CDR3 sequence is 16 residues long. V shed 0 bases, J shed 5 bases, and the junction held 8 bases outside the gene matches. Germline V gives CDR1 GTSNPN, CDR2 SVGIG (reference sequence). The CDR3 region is CAWSVLGGLAGNEQYF. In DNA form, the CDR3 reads TGTGCCTGGAGTGTACTTGGGGGACTAGCGGGTAACGAGCAGTACTTC. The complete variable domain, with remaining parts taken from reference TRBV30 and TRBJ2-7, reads SQTIHQWPATLVQPVGSPLSLECTVEGTSNPNLYWYRQAAGRGLQLLFYSVGIGQISSEVPQNLSASRPQDRQFILSSKKLLLSDSGFYLCAWSVLGGLAGNEQYFGPGTRLTVT.

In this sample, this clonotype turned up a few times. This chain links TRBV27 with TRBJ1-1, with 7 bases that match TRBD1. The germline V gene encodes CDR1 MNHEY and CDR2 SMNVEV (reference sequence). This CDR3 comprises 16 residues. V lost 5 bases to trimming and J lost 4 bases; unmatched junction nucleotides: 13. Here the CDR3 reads CASSPYPIGGGTEAFF. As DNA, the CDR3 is TGTGCCAGCAGTCCCTACCCGATAGGGGGCGGCACTGAAGCTTTCTTT.

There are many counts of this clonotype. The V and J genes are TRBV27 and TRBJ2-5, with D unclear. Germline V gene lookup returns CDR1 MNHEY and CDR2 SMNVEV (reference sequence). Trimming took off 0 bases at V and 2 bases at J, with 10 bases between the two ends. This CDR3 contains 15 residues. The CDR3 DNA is TGTGCCAGCAGTTTATCGGTCCCCCCGCAAGAGACCCAGTACTTC. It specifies CASSLSVPPQETQYF.

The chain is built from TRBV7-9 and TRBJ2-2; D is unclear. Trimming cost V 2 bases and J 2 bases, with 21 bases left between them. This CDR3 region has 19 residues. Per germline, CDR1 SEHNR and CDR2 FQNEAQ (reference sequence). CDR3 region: CASSLLALSQVVNTGELFF. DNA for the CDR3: TGTGCCAGCAGCTTACTCGCCTTATCGCAGGTGGTAAACACCGGGGAGCTGTTTTTT.

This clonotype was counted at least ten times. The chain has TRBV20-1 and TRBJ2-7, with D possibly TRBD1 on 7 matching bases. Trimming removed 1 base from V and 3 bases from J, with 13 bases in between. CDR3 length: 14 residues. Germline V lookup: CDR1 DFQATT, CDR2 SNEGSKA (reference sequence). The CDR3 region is CSARAGDRSYEQYF. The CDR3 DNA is TGCAGTGCTAGAGCGGGGGACAGAAGCTACGAGCAGTACTTC.

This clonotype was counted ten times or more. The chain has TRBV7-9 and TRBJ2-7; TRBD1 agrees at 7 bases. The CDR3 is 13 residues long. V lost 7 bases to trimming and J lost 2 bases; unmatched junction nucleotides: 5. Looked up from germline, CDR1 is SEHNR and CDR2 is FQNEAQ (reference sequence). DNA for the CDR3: TGTGCCAGCAACCAACAGGGGCCCTACGAGCAGTACTTC. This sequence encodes CASNQQGPYEQYF. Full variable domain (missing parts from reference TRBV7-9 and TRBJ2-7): DTGVSQNPRHKITKRGQNVTFRCDPISEHNRLYWYRQTLGQGPEFLTYFQNEAQLEKSRLLSDRFSAERPKGSFSTLEIQRTEQGDSAMYLCASNQQGPYEQYFGPGTRLTVT.

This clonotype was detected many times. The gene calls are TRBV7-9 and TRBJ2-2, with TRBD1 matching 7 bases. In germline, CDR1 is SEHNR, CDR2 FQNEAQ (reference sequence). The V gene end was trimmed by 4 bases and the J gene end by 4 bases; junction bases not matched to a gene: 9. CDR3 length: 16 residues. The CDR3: CASSSPIDRVTGELFF. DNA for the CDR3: TGTGCCAGCAGCTCACCGATTGACAGGGTCACCGGGGAGCTGTTTTTT. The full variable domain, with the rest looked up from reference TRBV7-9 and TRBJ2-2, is DTGVSQNPRHKITKRGQNVTFRCDPISEHNRLYWYRQTLGQGPEFLTYFQNEAQLEKSRLLSDRFSAERPKGSFSTLEIQRTEQGDSAMYLCASSSPIDRVTGELFFGEGSRLTVL.

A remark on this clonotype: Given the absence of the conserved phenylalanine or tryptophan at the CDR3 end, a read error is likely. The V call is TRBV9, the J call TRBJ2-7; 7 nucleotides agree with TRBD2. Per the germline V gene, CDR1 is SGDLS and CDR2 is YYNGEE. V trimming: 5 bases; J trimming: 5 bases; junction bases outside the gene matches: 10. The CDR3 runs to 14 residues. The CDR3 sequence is CASSASGLEDEQYL. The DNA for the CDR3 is TGTGCCAGCAGTGCCTCCGGACTAGAAGACGAGCAGTACCTC.

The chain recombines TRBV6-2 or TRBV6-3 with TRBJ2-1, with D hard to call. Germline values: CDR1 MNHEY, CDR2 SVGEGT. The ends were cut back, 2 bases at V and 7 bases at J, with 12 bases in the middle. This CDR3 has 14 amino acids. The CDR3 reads CASSYGWPPNEQFF. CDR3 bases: TGTGCCAGCAGTTACGGATGGCCCCCTAATGAGCAGTTCTTC.

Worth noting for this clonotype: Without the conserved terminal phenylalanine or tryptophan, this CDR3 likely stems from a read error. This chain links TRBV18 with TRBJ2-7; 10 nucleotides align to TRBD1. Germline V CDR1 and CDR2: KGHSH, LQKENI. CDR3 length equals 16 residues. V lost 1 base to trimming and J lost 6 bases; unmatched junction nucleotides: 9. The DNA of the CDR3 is TGTGCCAGCTCACCACTTGAGGGACAGGGGTGGGGCGAGCAGTACTCC. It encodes CASSPLEGQGWGEQYS.

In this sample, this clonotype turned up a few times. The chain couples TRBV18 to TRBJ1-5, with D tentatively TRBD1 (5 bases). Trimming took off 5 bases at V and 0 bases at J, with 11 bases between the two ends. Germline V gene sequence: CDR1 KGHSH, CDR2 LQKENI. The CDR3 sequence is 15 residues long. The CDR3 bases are TGTGCCAGCTCAACCCGGGACGCTAGCAATCAGCCCCAGCATTTT. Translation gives CASSTRDASNQPQHF.

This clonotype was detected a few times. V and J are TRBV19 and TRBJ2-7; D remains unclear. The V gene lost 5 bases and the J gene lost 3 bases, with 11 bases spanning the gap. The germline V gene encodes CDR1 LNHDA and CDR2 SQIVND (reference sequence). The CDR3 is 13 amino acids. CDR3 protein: CASSPGPNYEQYF. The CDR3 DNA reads TGTGCCAGTAGTCCGGGCCCTAACTACGAGCAGTACTTC. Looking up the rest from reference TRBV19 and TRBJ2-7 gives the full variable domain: DGGITQSPKYLFRKEGQNVTLSCEQNLNHDAMYWYRQDPGQGLRLIYYSQIVNDFQKGDIAEGYSVSREKKESFPLTVTSAQKNPTAFYLCASSPGPNYEQYFGPGTRLTVT.

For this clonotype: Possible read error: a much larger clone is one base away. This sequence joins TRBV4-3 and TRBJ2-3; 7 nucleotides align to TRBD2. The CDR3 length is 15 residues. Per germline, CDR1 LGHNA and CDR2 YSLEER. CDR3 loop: CASSQDWDYTDAQYF. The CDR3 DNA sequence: TGCGCCAGCAGCCAAGATTGGGACTATACAGATGCGCAGTATTTT.

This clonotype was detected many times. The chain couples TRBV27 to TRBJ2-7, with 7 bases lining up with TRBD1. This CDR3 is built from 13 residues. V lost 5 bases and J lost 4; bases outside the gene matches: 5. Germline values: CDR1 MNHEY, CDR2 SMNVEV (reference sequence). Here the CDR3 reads CASSIIQGYEQYF. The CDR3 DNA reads TGTGCCAGCAGTATAATACAGGGGTACGAGCAGTACTTC.

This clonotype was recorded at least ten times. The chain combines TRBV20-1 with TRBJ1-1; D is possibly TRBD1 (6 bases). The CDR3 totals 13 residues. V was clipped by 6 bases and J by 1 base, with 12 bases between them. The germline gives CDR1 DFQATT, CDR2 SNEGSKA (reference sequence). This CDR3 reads CSAPGHWNTEAFF. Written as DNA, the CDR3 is TGCAGTGCCCCGGGACACTGGAACACTGAAGCTTTCTTT.

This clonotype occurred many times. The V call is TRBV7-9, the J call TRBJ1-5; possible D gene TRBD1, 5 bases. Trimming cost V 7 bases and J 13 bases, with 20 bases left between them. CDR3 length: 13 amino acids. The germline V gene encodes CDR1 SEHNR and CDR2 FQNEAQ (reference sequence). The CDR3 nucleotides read TGTGCCAGCACACCCGAAGGGACGGCTAATCAGCATTTT. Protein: CASTPEGTANQHF.

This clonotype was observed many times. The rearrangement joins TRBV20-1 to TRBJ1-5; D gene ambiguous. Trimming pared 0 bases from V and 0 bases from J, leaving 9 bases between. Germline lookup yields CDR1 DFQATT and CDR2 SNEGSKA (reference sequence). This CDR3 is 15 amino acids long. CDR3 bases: TGCAGTGCTAGAGATCGGCAATATAGCAATCAGCCCCAGCATTTT. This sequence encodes CSARDRQYSNQPQHF.

CDR3 region: CSARTRDRVPDTQYF. In DNA form, the CDR3 reads TGCAGTGCTCGCACCCGGGACAGGGTTCCAGATACGCAGTATTTT. The chain has TRBV20-1 and TRBJ2-3; 9 nucleotides line up with TRBD1. The CDR3 is 15 amino acids. V shed 5 bases and J 4 bases; nucleotides not matched to a gene: 10. CDR1 and CDR2 (germline): DFQATT, SNEGSKA (reference sequence).

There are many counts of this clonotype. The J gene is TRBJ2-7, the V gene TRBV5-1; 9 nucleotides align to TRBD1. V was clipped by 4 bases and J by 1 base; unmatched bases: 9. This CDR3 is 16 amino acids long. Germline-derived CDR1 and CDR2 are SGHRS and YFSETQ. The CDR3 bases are TGCGCCAGCAGCCAAACCCCGACAGGGGGTTCCTACGAGCAGTACTTC. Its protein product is CASSQTPTGGSYEQYF.

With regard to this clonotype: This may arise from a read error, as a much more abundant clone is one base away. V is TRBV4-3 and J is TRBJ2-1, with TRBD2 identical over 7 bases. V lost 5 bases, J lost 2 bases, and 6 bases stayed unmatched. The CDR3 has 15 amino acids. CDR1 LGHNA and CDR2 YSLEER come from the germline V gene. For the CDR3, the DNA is TGCGCCAGCAGCAAGCTAGCGGAGCCCTACAATGAGCAGTTCTTC. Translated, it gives CASSKLAEPYNEQFF.

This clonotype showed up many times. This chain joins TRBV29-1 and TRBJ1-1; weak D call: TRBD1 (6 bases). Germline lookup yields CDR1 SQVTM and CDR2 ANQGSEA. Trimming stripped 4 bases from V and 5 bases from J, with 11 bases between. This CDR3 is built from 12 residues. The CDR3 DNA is TGCAGCGTTGGGGGGGGCGGGACTGAAGCTTTCTTT. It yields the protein CSVGGGGTEAFF.

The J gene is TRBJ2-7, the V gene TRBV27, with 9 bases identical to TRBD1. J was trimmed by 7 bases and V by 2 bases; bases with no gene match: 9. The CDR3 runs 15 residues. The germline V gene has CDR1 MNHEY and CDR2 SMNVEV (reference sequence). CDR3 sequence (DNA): TGTGCCAGCAGTTTAAGCATGACAGGGGGAAGGGAGCAGTACTTC. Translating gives CASSLSMTGGREQYF.

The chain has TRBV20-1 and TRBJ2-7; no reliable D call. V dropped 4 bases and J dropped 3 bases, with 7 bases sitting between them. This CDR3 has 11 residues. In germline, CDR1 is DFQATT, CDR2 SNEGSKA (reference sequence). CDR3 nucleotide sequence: TGCAGTGCTACCGTGGTCTACGAGCAGTACTTC. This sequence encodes CSATVVYEQYF.